The TCR beta chain under discussion was sequenced for a study of blood T cell repertoires in COVID-19. Whole-study context: T cells, B-cell-depleted T cells, or PBMCs provided the cDNA or gDNA that served as material.

In terms of age and location, participants ranged from roughly 18 to 90 years and lived in roughly 22 US areas. Participants were placed into cohorts based on the clinical history they reported. Generated by immunoSEQ multiplex PCR, the TCRdb table keeps only in-frame clones and is missing some. The sample lists 200,000 to 250,000 clones; 80% were seen once. The receptor's source is a man aged 25 to 40 with acute COVID-19. Sequenced sample: PBMCs or T cells enriched from blood (not recorded which).

The CDR3 DNA sequence: TGTGCCAGCAGCCCACCCGGGACAGGGAGCAATGAGCAGTTCTTC. Translation: CASSPPGTGSNEQFF. The J gene is TRBJ2-1, the V gene TRBV5-4; 9 nucleotides align to TRBD1. V was clipped by 4 bases and J by 6 bases; unmatched bases: 8. The CDR3 has 15 residues. Germline CDR1 and CDR2: SGHNT and YYREEE (reference sequence).